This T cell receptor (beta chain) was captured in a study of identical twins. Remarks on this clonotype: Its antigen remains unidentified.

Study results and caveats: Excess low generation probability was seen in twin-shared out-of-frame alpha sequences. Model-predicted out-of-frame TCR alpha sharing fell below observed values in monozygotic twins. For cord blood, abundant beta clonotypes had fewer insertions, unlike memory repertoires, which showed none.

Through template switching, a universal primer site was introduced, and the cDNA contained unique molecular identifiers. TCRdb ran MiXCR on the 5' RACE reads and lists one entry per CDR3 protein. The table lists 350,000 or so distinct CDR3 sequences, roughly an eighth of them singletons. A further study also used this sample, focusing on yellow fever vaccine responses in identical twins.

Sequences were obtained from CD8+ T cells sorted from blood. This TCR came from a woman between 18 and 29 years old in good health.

CDR3 bases: TGTGCCAGCAGCTTGGGACTAGCGTCCGAGGGGACGCAGTATTTT. Translation gives CASSLGLASEGTQYF. V and J are TRBV7-9 and TRBJ2-3; TRBD2 matches at 10 bases. The CDR3 runs to 15 residues. V dropped 3 bases and J dropped 9; count of bases not matched to a gene: 9. In germline, CDR1 is SEHNR, CDR2 FQNEAQ (reference sequence).